This entry is about one T cell receptor (beta chain). There is no known antigen for this receptor. It has no much larger one-base neighbor in the sample; base qualities were not kept. The data stem from a study of blood T cell repertoires in COVID-19 (dated by TCRdb to the early 2020s). For the study in its entirety: Collaborator samples came from the United States, Italy and Spain and covered acute and convalescent phases of COVID-19. The prospective study material was composed of cDNA or gDNA derived from T cells, B-cell-depleted T cells, or PBMCs. Subjects who had been exposed to COVID-19, were actively infected with it, or had recovered from it provided the deeply sampled blood TCRbeta repertoires that made up the dataset. The repertoires were released in a freely available public database meant as a resource for research on the immune response to SARS-CoV-2. The samples were drawn from the first 160 participants of the ongoing ImmuneRACE study and from 1,254 subjects provided by 6 global collaborators. The sample metadata nearly always contained a de-identified subject ID, COVID-19 status, age in years and sex. Where available, HLA class I and class II types were taken from metadata supplied by the sample provider and were not determined by assay-based typing. Broader findings and caveats from the paper: Clinical and demographic metadata were provided uncurated, with the amount varying by source and participant.

V and J are trimmed by 0 bases and 5 bases, and the gene matches miss 5 bases of the junction. The CDR3 holds 16 amino acids from the cysteine to the phenylalanine. Just CDR3 DNA is preserved here, 48 bases in frame from base 1. The germline V gene yields LGHNA for CDR1 and YNFKEQ for CDR2. The immunoSEQ Assay, a bias-controlled multiplex PCR, was used to amplify TCRbeta CDR3 regions from genomic DNA. The study's processing was this. Within the assay, amplification of reference gene primers was used to estimate how many nucleated cells each sample contained. To quantify the absolute abundance of each unique TCRbeta CDR3 rearrangement, sequence reads were collapsed and filtered. For each sample, productive Simpson clonality was calculated as the square root of Simpson's diversity index over productive rearrangements. The table was pulled from immuneACCESS by TCRdb, which kept in-frame rearrangements only. Such tables lose some clones; where checked, under half of the loss comes from unresolved V genes, and the rest has no known cause. V and J calls and clone size are given by that table; D and trimming were obtained from the DNA. The sample yields 130,000 to 150,000 clones; roughly 78% were counted once. 13% to 15% of the sample goes to the ten largest clones.

The collaborating institutions used their own protocols to collect whole blood in K2EDTA tubes. For TCRbeta analysis, collaborators shipped samples in one of three forms: frozen whole blood, isolated PBMCs, or DNA extracted from either of those sample types. The TCR was taken from a human donor with acute or convalescent COVID-19. The donor label of this sample is uncertain. The sample taken for sequencing was peripheral blood. The chain is made from TRBV4-2 and TRBJ2-1, with 9 bases in between that match TRBD2. The CDR3 amino acid sequence is: CASSQEEAGGHNEQFF. The DNA sequence is given as TGTGCCAGCAGCCAAGAGGAAGCGGGGGGCCACAATGAGCAGTTCTTC.